This section outlines one T cell receptor (beta chain) sequence together with its context. Its antigen is as yet unknown. At one of its ends the junction is not consistent with the germline gene, which may arise from a read error. The data belong to a study of T cell repertoires in cytomegalovirus infection. Study information: It can be stated that public TCR beta signatures indicated CMV infection as well as a matching HLA type.

MiXCR was run by TCRdb on the reads, yielding one entry per CDR3 protein. The sample carries 350,000 to 550,000 distinct CDR3 sequences, roughly 30% recorded once. The CDR3 loop spans 14 amino acids. Study-wide results and limits: Clonotypes of TCR beta that were HLA-C-restricted and CMV-specific dominated the ex vivo response.

This chain links TRBV12-3 or TRBV12-4 with TRBJ2-7, with unresolved D. The receptor's source is a human donor in good health (CMV status not recorded). Some clones in this sample may be carry-over from other donors' samples. Material for sequencing was PBMCs. The DNA of the CDR3 is TGTGCCAGCAGAAAACCGCCTTCCGGGCCCGAGCAGTCCTTC. It translates to CASRKPPSGPEQSF.